This TCR beta chain was profiled in a study of T cells in Graves' hyperthyroidism and ophthalmopathy. Study details: Blood from the periphery was taken at initial diagnosis, before any treatment.

A lack of ophthalmopathy progression within 18 months defined stable Graves' hyperthyroidism. TCR beta CDR3 region amplification was performed from RNA transcripts. An initial round of RT-PCR targeting the TCR CDR3 relied on the HTBI primer set. TCRdb fed the multiplex PCR reads into MiXCR, producing one record per CDR3 protein. The sample lists over 700,000 distinct CDR3 sequences; around 39% were seen once. As to this clonotype: Its antigen is not identified. A much larger clone sits a single nucleotide away, making a read error possible.

Findings and caveats of the study: Most thyroid-expanded clonotypes above 0.001 were also found in blood. Stable hyperthyroidism and ophthalmopathy were separated using 13 V-J signatures.

The CDR3 has 13 residues. Looked up from germline, CDR1 is SQVTM and CDR2 is ANQGSEA. Sequenced: blood. V gene TRBV29-1 combines with J gene TRBJ1-2, with a weak D call TRBD1 (6 bases). The source is a man aged 18-30 years with Graves' hyperthyroidism. The CDR3 reads CSAPDRPGYGYTF. CDR3 sequence (DNA): TGCAGTGCCCCCGACAGGCCGGGCTATGGCTACACCTTC.